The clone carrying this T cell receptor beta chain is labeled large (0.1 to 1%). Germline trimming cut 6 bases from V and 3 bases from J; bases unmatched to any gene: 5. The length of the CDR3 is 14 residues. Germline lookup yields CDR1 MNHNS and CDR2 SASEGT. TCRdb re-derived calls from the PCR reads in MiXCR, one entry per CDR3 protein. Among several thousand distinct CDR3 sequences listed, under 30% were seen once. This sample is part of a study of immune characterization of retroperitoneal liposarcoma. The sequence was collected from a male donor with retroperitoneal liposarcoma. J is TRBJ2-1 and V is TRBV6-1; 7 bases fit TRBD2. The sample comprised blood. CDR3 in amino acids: CASRRDYFYNEQFF. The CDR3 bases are TGTGCCAGCAGACGGGACTACTTCTACAATGAGCAGTTCTTC.